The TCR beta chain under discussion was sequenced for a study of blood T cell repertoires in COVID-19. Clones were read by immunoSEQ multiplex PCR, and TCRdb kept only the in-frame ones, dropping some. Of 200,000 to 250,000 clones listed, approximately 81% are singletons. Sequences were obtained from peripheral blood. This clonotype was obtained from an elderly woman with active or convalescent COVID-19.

The CDR3 DNA reads as TGTGCCAGCAGTTACTCGGGCGGGGGGGCCTCGCGCTACAATGAGCAGTTCTTC. Amino acid sequence: CASSYSGGGASRYNEQFF. V usage is TRBV6-2 or TRBV6-3 and J usage is TRBJ2-1; 9 nucleotides match TRBD2. Germline V lookup: CDR1 MNHEY, CDR2 SVGEGT. There are 18 residues in the CDR3. With 0 bases clipped from V and 3 bases from J, the junction kept 9 bases outside the gene matches.